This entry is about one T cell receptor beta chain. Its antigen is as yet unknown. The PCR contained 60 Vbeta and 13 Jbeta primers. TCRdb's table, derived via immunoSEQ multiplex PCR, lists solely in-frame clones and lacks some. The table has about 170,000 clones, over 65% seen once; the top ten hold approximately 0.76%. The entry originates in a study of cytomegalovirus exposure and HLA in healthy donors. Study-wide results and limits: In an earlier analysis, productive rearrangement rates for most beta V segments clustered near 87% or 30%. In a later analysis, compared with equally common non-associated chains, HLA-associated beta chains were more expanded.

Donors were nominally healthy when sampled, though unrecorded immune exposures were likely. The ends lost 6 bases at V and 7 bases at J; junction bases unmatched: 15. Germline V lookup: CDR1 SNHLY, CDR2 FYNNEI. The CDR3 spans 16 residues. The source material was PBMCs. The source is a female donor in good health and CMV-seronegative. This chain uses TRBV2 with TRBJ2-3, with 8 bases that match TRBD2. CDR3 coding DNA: TGTGCCAGCAGCGAAACCTACCGGACTAGCTTCAATACGCAGTATTTT. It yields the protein CASSETYRTSFNTQYF. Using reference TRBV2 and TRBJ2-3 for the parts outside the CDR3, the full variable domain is EPEVTQTPSHQVTQMGQEVILRCVPISNHLYFYWYRQILGQKVEFLVSFYNNEISEKSEIFDDQFSVERPDGSNFTLKIRSTKLEDSAMYFCASSETYRTSFNTQYFGPGTRLTVL.